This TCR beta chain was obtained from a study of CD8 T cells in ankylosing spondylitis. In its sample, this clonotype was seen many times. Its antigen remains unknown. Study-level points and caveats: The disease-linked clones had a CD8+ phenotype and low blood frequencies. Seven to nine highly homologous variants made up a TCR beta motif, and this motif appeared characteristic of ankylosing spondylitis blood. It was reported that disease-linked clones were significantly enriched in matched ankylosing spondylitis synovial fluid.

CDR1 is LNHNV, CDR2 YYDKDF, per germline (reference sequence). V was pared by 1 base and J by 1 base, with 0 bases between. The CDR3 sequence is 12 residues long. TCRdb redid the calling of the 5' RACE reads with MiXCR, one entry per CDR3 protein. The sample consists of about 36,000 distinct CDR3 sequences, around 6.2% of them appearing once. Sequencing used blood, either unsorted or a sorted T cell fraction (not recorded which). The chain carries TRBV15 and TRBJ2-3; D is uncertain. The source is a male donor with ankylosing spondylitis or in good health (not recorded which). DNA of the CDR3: TGTGCCACCAGCAGAGGCACAGATACGCAGTATTTT. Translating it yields CATSRGTDTQYF.